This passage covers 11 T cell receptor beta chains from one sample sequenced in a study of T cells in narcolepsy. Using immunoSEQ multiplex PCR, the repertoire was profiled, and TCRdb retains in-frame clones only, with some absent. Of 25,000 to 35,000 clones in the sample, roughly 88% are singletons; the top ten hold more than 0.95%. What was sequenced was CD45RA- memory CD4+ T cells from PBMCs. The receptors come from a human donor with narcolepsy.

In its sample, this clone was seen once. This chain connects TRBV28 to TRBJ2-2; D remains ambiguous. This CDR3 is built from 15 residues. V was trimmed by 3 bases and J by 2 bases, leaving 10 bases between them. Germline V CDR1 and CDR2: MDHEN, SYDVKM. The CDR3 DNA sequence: TGTGCCAGCAGTTTTGGACCGCTAAACACCGGGGAGCTGTTTTTT. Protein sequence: CASSFGPLNTGELFF.

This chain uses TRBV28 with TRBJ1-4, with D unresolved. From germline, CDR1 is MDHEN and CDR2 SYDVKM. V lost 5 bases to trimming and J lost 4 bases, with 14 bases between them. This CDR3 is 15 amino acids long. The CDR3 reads CASSPPGRLNEKLFF. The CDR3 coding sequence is TGTGCCAGCAGTCCGCCGGGGAGGCTTAATGAAAAACTGTTTTTT.

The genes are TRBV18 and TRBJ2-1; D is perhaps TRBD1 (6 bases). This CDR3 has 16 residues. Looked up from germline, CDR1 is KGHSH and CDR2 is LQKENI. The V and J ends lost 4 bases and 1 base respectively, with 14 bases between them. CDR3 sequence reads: CASSQGTPTSYNEQFF. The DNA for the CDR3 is TGTGCCAGCTCACAGGGGACACCCACTTCCTACAATGAGCAGTTCTTC.

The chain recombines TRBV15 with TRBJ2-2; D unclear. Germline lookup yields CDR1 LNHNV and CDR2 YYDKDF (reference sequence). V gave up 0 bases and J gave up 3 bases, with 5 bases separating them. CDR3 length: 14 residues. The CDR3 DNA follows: TGTGCCACCAGCAGAGACCTGGACACCGGGGAGCTGTTTTTT. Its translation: CATSRDLDTGELFF.

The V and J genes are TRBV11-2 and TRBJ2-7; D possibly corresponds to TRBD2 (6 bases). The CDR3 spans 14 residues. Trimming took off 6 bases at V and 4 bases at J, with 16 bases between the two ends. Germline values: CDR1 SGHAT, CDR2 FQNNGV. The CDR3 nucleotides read TGTGCCAGCAGGGTCGCGGGACTCATGTACGAGCAGTACTTC. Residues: CASRVAGLMYEQYF.

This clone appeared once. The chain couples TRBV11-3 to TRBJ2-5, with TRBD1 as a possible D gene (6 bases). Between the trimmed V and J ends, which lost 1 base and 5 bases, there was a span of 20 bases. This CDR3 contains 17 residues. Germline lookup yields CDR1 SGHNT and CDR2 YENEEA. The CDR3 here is CASSLGLWTENSETQYF. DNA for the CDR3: TGTGCCAGCAGCTTAGGGCTTTGGACAGAGAACTCGGAGACCCAGTACTTC.

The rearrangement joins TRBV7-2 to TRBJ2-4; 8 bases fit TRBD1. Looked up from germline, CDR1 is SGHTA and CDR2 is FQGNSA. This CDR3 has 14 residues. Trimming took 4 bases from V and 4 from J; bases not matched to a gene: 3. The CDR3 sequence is CASSSDRAKNIQYF. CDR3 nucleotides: TGTGCCAGCAGCTCGGACAGGGCTAAAAACATTCAGTACTTC.

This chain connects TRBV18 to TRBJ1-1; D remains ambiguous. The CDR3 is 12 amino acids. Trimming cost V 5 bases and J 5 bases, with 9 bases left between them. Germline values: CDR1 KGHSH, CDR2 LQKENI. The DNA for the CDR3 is TGTGCCAGCTCAGAGGAGAGAACTGAAGCTTTCTTT. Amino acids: CASSEERTEAFF.

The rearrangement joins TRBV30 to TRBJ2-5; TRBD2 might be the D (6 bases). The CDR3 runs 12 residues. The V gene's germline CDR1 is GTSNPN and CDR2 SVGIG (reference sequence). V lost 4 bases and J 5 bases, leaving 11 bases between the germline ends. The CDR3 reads CAWTQRGETQYF. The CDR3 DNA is TGTGCCTGGACCCAACGGGGGGAGACCCAGTACTTC.

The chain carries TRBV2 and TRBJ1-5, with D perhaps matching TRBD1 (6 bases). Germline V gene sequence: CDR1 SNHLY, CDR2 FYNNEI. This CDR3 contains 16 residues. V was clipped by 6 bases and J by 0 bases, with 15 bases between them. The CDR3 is CASRSGTTYSNQPQHF. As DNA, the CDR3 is TGTGCCAGCAGATCTGGGACAACTTATAGCAATCAGCCCCAGCATTTT.

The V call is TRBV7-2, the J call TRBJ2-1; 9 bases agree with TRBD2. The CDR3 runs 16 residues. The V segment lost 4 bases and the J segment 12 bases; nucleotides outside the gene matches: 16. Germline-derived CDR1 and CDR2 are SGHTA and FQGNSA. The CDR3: CASSSRPPLDSGGQFF. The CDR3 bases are TGTGCCAGCAGCTCTCGACCCCCTCTGGATAGCGGGGGGCAGTTCTTC.